The sequence of this T cell receptor beta chain was determined in a study of T-cell memory formation after mild COVID-19. As for the study in general: TCR clusters were mostly confined to one donor each.

CDR1 is KGHDR, CDR2 SFDVKD, per germline. V gave up 4 bases and J gave up 0 bases, with 15 bases separating them. The CDR3 totals 17 residues. TCR alpha and TCR beta cDNA libraries carrying sample barcodes and UMIs were produced by 5'RACE using constant-segment primers. MiXCR was run by TCRdb on the 5' RACE reads, yielding one entry per CDR3 protein. The data show about 180,000 distinct CDR3 sequences, approximately 17% seen once. The TCR sequence derives from a man aged 18 to 29 who had mild COVID-19 (a few samples of this study predate the infection). Cell type and time point are not known. Sequencing was performed on PBMCs or a T cell subset sorted from them (not recorded which). The V call is TRBV24-1, the J call TRBJ1-5, with D maybe TRBD1 (6 bases). CDR3 region: CATSDLQGFYSNQPQHF. As DNA, the CDR3 is TGTGCCACCAGTGACCTACAGGGATTTTATAGCAATCAGCCCCAGCATTTT.